This T cell receptor (beta chain) was documented in a study of T cell responses to AZD1222 COVID-19 vaccine. Study-wide context: Whether given at about 4 or about 12 weeks, second doses were pooled.

Assay used: immunoSEQ multiplex PCR; TCRdb lists only in-frame clones, some missing. The profile shows around 87,000 clones, more than 75% of them singletons. Concerning this clone: The antigen remains unidentified.

Points from the study as a whole: Mostly white British, mostly female donors; authors suggested clonal diversity may be underestimated. Along spike, vaccine-associated CD4 TCRs were found throughout, with dominance at 160-218 and 743-854. Spike-specific TCRs gained breadth and depth after people received two AZD1222 doses.

Germline CDR1 MNHEY, CDR2 SMNVEV (reference sequence). CDR3 length: 16 residues. Trimming removed 6 bases from V and 4 bases from J; junction bases left unmatched: 9. The chain joins TRBV27 to TRBJ2-2; 9 nucleotides agree with TRBD1. The TCR was taken from an adult in good health. Specimen: peripheral blood, collected on day 0 of AZD1222 vaccination. The CDR3 here is CASRYRGQGVTGELFF. The CDR3 region has the DNA TGTGCCAGCAGATACCGGGGACAGGGAGTCACCGGGGAGCTGTTTTTT.